The 23 T cell receptor beta chains below all came from one sample that was sequenced in a study of neurological immune-mediated disorders. From the 5' RACE reads, TCRdb called clonotypes with MiXCR, one entry per CDR3 protein. The table includes about 55,000 distinct CDR3 sequences, approximately 4% detected once. The source material was PBMCs. The receptors were sampled from a man aged 50-59 years with multiple sclerosis.

This clonotype was observed at least ten times. The J gene is TRBJ1-3, the V gene TRBV6-6, with TRBD1 as a possible D gene (6 bases). CDR3 size: 16 residues. Germline CDR1 reads MNHNY; CDR2 reads SVGAGI (reference sequence). With 4 bases removed from V and 0 bases from J, the gap between germline ends came to 13 bases. The CDR3 DNA sequence: TGTGCCAGCAGTTTTGACAGGCCCACCTCTGGAAACACCATATATTTT. Translating gives CASSFDRPTSGNTIYF.

This clonotype showed up many times. The J gene is TRBJ2-2, the V gene TRBV10-3; D possibly corresponds to TRBD2 (5 bases). The CDR3 has 16 residues. V was pared by 3 bases and J by 0 bases, with 11 bases between. Germline CDR1 reads ENHRY; CDR2 reads SYGVKD. The DNA of the CDR3 is TGTGCCATCAGTGATATCGTAGCGACGAACACCGGGGAGCTGTTTTTT. This sequence encodes CAISDIVATNTGELFF.

In this sample, this clonotype turned up many times. The CDR3 spells CASSLVQGTYEQYF. The CDR3 coding sequence is TGTGCCAGCAGCTTGGTACAGGGAACCTACGAGCAGTACTTC. The chain carries TRBV5-5 and TRBJ2-7; D may be TRBD1 (6 bases). Per the germline V gene, CDR1 is SGHKS and CDR2 is YYEKEE (reference sequence). This CDR3 has 14 amino acids. V was cut by 0 bases and J by 2 bases, with 9 bases left in between.

This clonotype was seen a few times. An end of the junction does not agree with germline; a read error may underlie this. The genes are TRBV5-1 and TRBJ1-6; no clear D gene. The germline V gene has CDR1 SGHRS and CDR2 YFSETQ. The CDR3 is 17 amino acids. The DNA for the CDR3 is TGCGCCAGCAGCTCGGACCTTCTGAGCTCCTATAATTCACCCCTCAACTTT. The encoded protein is CASSSDLLSSYNSPLNF. Using reference TRBV5-1 and TRBJ1-6 for the parts outside the CDR3, the full variable domain is KAGVTQTPRYLIKTRGQQVTLSCSPISGHRSVSWYQQTPGQGLQFLFEYFSETQRNKGNFPGRFSGRQFSNSRSEMNVSTLELGDSALYLCASSSDLLSSYNSPLNFGNGTRLTVT.

The chain uses TRBV20-1 and TRBJ1-5; D unclear. CDR1 is DFQATT, CDR2 SNEGSKA, per germline (reference sequence). The CDR3 sequence is 13 residues long. Trimming cost V 0 bases and J 7 bases, with 10 bases left between them. The CDR3 protein is CSARDERNQPQHF. The CDR3 bases are TGCAGTGCTAGAGATGAGCGTAACCAGCCCCAGCATTTT.

The CDR3 region has the DNA TGTGCCAGTAGCTACAGGTACGAGCAGTACTTC. Translation: CASSYRYEQYF. The chain employs TRBV19 and TRBJ2-7, with TRBD1 as a possible D gene (5 bases). Germline lookup yields CDR1 LNHDA and CDR2 SQIVND (reference sequence). V lost 6 bases, J lost 4 bases, and 7 bases lay in between. The CDR3 is made up of 11 amino acids.

This clonotype was found many times. The chain combines TRBV20-1 with TRBJ1-3; possible D gene TRBD1, 5 bases. CDR1 is DFQATT and CDR2 is SNEGSKA in the germline V gene (reference sequence). Between the trimmed V and J ends, which lost 4 bases and 0 bases, there was a span of 10 bases. The CDR3 has 14 residues. DNA of the CDR3: TGCAGTGCTACGGCAGGGACCTCTGGAAACACCATATATTTT. Its translation: CSATAGTSGNTIYF.

This clonotype was seen repeatedly, ten times or more. The chain is built from TRBV14 and TRBJ2-5; no firm D call. Germline assignment: CDR1 SGHDN and CDR2 FVKESK. The V end lost 1 base, the J end lost 1 base, and 1 base lay between the germline ends. CDR3 size: 12 residues. CDR3 amino acids: CASSQVQETQYF. The CDR3 coding sequence is TGTGCCAGCAGCCAAGTCCAAGAGACCCAGTACTTC.

In its sample, this clonotype was seen a few times. In DNA, the CDR3 is TGTGCCAGCAGCTGGTCGGCAGGTGATGAAGCTTTCTTT. The encoded protein is CASSWSAGDEAFF. The rearrangement links TRBV7-2 to TRBJ1-1; D unclear. Germline V lookup: CDR1 SGHTA, CDR2 FQGNSA. CDR3 length equals 13 residues. Trimming cost V 4 bases and J 7 bases, with 13 bases left between them.

In this sample, this clonotype turned up many times. The CDR3 is CASSSPDRAVSYNEQFF. CDR3 in DNA: TGTGCCAGCAGTTCCCCGGACAGGGCGGTGTCCTACAATGAGCAGTTCTTC. The chain has TRBV28 and TRBJ2-1, with TRBD1 matching over 8 bases. J gave up 1 base and V 4 bases, and 9 bases lay outside the gene matches. This CDR3 is built from 17 residues. Per germline, CDR1 MDHEN and CDR2 SYDVKM.

This clonotype was counted many times. The V and J genes are TRBV5-1 and TRBJ2-5; a weak D match, TRBD1 (5 bases). V lost 0 bases and J 2 bases, leaving 8 bases between the germline ends. CDR3 length: 14 amino acids. The germline V gene encodes CDR1 SGHRS and CDR2 YFSETQ. The CDR3 reads CASSLGKGQETQYF. CDR3 sequence (DNA): TGCGCCAGCAGCTTGGGGAAGGGGCAAGAGACCCAGTACTTC.

Ten or more counts support this clonotype. The chain carries TRBV27 and TRBJ1-1; D gene ambiguous. The CDR3 spans 17 residues. The germline gives CDR1 MNHEY, CDR2 SMNVEV (reference sequence). The V gene lost 2 bases and the J gene lost 2 bases, with 18 bases spanning the gap. DNA for the CDR3: TGTGCCAGCAGTTTAGCTTATAGGTTTCGGGCCAACACTGAAGCTTTCTTT. Translated: CASSLAYRFRANTEAFF.

This clonotype was recorded at least ten times. The chain recombines TRBV6-1 with TRBJ1-4; the D is unclear. This CDR3 spans 15 amino acids. Germline V gene sequence: CDR1 MNHNS, CDR2 SASEGT. V was clipped by 8 bases and J by 3 bases, with 16 bases between them. CDR3 protein: CASGFPFIPNEKLFF. DNA for the CDR3: TGTGCCAGCGGGTTTCCGTTTATCCCTAATGAAAAACTGTTTTTT.

In this sample, this clonotype turned up many times. Relative to the germline gene, one junction end is altered; a read error may explain this. This chain uses TRBV20-1 with TRBJ1-6; D is unclear. This CDR3 comprises 12 residues. Germline CDR1 and CDR2: DFQATT and SNEGSKA (reference sequence). The CDR3 is CSVTGHNSPLNF. In DNA form, the CDR3 reads TGCAGTGTAACGGGCCATAATTCACCCCTCAACTTT.

This clonotype was seen many times. This chain uses TRBV11-3 with TRBJ2-2, with a possible D match to TRBD2 (6 bases). CDR3 length: 16 residues. CDR1 is SGHNT, CDR2 YENEEA, per germline. Trimming shortened V by 7 bases and J by 1 base, and 16 bases separated the two germline ends. The CDR3 DNA sequence: TGTGCCAGCACCCTCCAGGGTAGCGGGAACACCGGGGAGCTGTTTTTT. It translates to CASTLQGSGNTGELFF.

This clonotype has at least ten counts. The chain has TRBV6-5 and TRBJ2-6; D could derive from TRBD1 or TRBD2 (5 bases each). V dropped 6 bases and J dropped 2 bases, with 14 bases sitting between them. Germline V gives CDR1 MNHEY, CDR2 SVGAGI. CDR3 size: 16 residues. The CDR3 protein is CASSLPRGAGANVLTF. The CDR3 nucleotides are TGTGCCAGCAGCCTCCCGCGAGGGGCTGGGGCCAACGTCCTGACTTTC.

This clonotype appeared many times. V and J are TRBV2 and TRBJ1-1; the D gene is possibly TRBD1 (5 bases). The CDR3 loop spans 14 amino acids. V was cut by 1 base and J by 0 bases, with 6 bases left in between. From germline, CDR1 is SNHLY and CDR2 FYNNEI. The CDR3, as DNA: TGTGCCAGCAGTGAAGGGACACTGAACACTGAAGCTTTCTTT. It is translated as CASSEGTLNTEAFF.

This clonotype was seen repeatedly, ten times or more. The chain combines TRBV4-1 with TRBJ2-1; D perhaps matches TRBD1 (6 bases). V lost 0 bases and J lost 0, with 12 bases in between. The CDR3 sequence is 17 residues long. Germline assignment: CDR1 MGHRA and CDR2 YSYEKL. CDR3 sequence (DNA): TGCGCCAGCAGCCAAGATAGGGGGACGAGCTCCTACAATGAGCAGTTCTTC. Encoded protein: CASSQDRGTSSYNEQFF.

This clonotype was counted at least ten times. The chain couples TRBV4-2 to TRBJ2-1; 13 bases fit TRBD2. Per germline, CDR1 LGHNA and CDR2 YNFKEQ. V shed 1 base, J shed 5 bases, and the junction held 8 bases outside the gene matches. This CDR3 is built from 18 residues. In DNA, the CDR3 is TGTGCCAGCAGCCAAGTGGAGACTAGCGGGGGGCCAGACAATGAGCAGTTCTTC. Amino acids: CASSQVETSGGPDNEQFF.

The chain joins TRBV15 to TRBJ2-5; 7 bases agree with TRBD1. Germline V CDR1 and CDR2: LNHNV, YYDKDF (reference sequence). The J segment lost 5 bases and the V segment lost 8 bases, leaving 8 bases of the junction unmatched. The CDR3 covers 13 residues. Here the CDR3 DNA reads TGTGCCACCCGGAGACAGGGAGCGGAGACCCAGTACTTC. It encodes CATRRQGAETQYF.

This clonotype came up many times. CDR3 sequence: CASSPSGRTSTDTQYF. CDR3 DNA sequence: TGTGCCAGCAGTCCGAGCGGGAGGACTAGCACAGATACGCAGTATTTT. The rearrangement uses TRBV12-3 or TRBV12-4 and TRBJ2-3; 9 bases align to TRBD2. V was pared by 5 bases and J by 0 bases, with 6 bases of the junction left unmatched. The CDR3 runs to 16 residues.

This clonotype has ten or more counts. This chain connects TRBV4-1 to TRBJ2-2; D gene ambiguous. Germline values: CDR1 MGHRA, CDR2 YSYEKL. The CDR3 totals 15 residues. V lost 0 bases to trimming and J lost 5 bases, with 10 bases between them. The CDR3 DNA follows: TGCGCCAGCAGCCAAGAGCGCCGGTTAACCGGGGAGCTGTTTTTT. Its protein product is CASSQERRLTGELFF.

This clonotype has a handful of counts. A much larger clone lies a single base off, so this may be a read error. This chain uses TRBV18 with TRBJ2-3, with D tentatively TRBD2 (6 bases). V lost 2 bases and J 7 bases, leaving 10 bases between the germline ends. CDR3 length: 13 amino acids. CDR1 and CDR2 (germline): KGHSH, LQKENI. The CDR3 is CASSPTGEYTQYF. The CDR3 bases are TGTGCCAGCTCACCAACGGGGGAATATACGCAGTATTTT.